This T cell receptor beta chain was retrieved from a study of blood T cell repertoires in COVID-19. Losses at the gene ends were 6 bases for V and 4 bases for J; bases not matched to a gene: 7. Germline assignment: CDR1 SQVTM and CDR2 ANQGSEA. The CDR3 sequence is 13 residues long. Study processing details: Estimates of nucleated cell counts were drawn from the amplification of reference gene primers. TCRdb keeps only in-frame clones here, not all; method: immunoSEQ multiplex PCR. The V and J calls and clone size come from that table; D and trimming were worked out from the DNA. The top ten clones hold less than 2% of a sample with 150,000 to 200,000 clones, 89% of them seen once.

The chain employs TRBV29-1 and TRBJ1-2; 8 bases are shared with TRBD1. Sequencing input: peripheral blood. The source of this sequence is a man between 18 and 29 years old who had recovered from COVID-19. The CDR3 protein is CSVGSDRAYGYTF. The CDR3 DNA is TGCAGCGTGGGGTCGGACAGGGCCTATGGCTACACCTTC.